The next 5 T cell receptor beta chains were all read from a single sample in a study of blood T cell repertoires in COVID-19 (dated by TCRdb to the early 2020s). Receptor amplification or capture employed the immunoSEQ multiplex PCR assay. The clones in this table, taken by TCRdb from immuneACCESS, are in-frame only. Not every clone is retained; where verified, under half of the shortfall comes from an unresolved V gene, and the cause of the rest is unknown. A total of tens of thousands of clones appear in this sample, about 90% of them only once. Roughly 15% of the sample lies in the top ten. Sample: peripheral blood. These receptor sequences come from a human donor in a cohort sampled during active COVID-19.

This clone was recorded a few times. This chain links TRBV3-1 (or the pseudogene TRBV3-2) with TRBJ1-5, with D possibly being TRBD1 (5 bases). CDR1 LGHDT and CDR2 YNNKEL come from the germline V gene (reference sequence). The CDR3 has 15 amino acids. Trimming cost V 1 base and J 10 bases, with 17 bases left between them. The chain's CDR3 is CASSQGWGVGRPQHF. CDR3 nucleotides: TGTGCCAGCAGCCAAGGTTGGGGGGTAGGGCGTCCCCAGCATTTT.

The chain recombines TRBV10-2 with TRBJ2-5; TRBD2 aligns across 13 bases. The germline V gene has CDR1 WSHSY and CDR2 SAAADI. The V and J ends lost 10 bases and 5 bases, in that order; junction bases with no gene match: 10. The CDR3 contains 15 residues. In DNA, the CDR3 is TGCGCCACGCGGACTAGCGGGAGTGGGGTGGAGACCCAGTACTTC. Encoded protein: CATRTSGSGVETQYF.

The rearrangement uses TRBV19 and TRBJ1-2; 9 bases fit TRBD1. The CDR3 totals 13 residues. Germline assignment: CDR1 LNHDA and CDR2 SQIVND (reference sequence). Losses at the gene ends were 6 bases for V and 6 bases for J; bases not matched to a gene: 5. CDR3 DNA: TGTGCCAGTAGCCGCCGGGACAGGGATGGCTACACCTTC. This codes for CASSRRDRDGYTF.

CDR3 sequence reads: CASSSSRDTEAFF. The CDR3 DNA follows: TGTGCCAGCAGTTCCTCCAGGGACACTGAAGCTTTCTTT. The chain joins TRBV27 to TRBJ1-1; tentatively, D is TRBD1 (5 bases). The germline V gene has CDR1 MNHEY and CDR2 SMNVEV (reference sequence). Between the trimmed V and J ends, which lost 4 bases and 3 bases, there was a span of 9 bases. This CDR3 contains 13 residues.

The genes are TRBV5-1 and TRBJ1-1; maybe TRBD1 (5 bases). The germline V and J ends were trimmed by 1 base and 2 bases, with 12 bases remaining between them. The CDR3 extends over 15 amino acids. CDR1 and CDR2 (germline): SGHRS, YFSETQ. CDR3 nucleotide sequence: TGCGCCAGCAGCTTGATCCCGGGACTAAACACTGAAGCTTTCTTT. Amino acid sequence: CASSLIPGLNTEAFF.